A single sample is the source of the 14 T cell receptor beta chains below, sequenced in a study of siplizumab effects on memory and regulatory T cells. The table came from immunoSEQ multiplex PCR; TCRdb's copy has only in-frame clones and leaves some out. The sample lists 100,000 to 120,000 clones, around nine tenths occurring once. Sample: CD4+ T cells sorted from blood. These receptor sequences come from a human donor in good health.

The V and J genes are TRBV15 and TRBJ2-5; either TRBD1 or TRBD2 may supply D (5 bases each). Trimming removed 6 bases from V and 7 bases from J, with 15 bases in between. This CDR3 has 13 residues. Germline CDR1 LNHNV, CDR2 YYDKDF (reference sequence). The CDR3 DNA reads as TGTGCCACCAGAAACCCACCCGGGGCGACCCAGTACTTC. This translates into CATRNPPGATQYF.

The chain couples TRBV5-6 to TRBJ1-2; no clear D gene. The CDR3 is made up of 14 amino acids. Trimming shortened V by 0 bases and J by 4 bases, and 10 bases separated the two germline ends. Germline V CDR1 and CDR2: SGHDT, YYEEEE. This CDR3 reads CASSLGDPIYGYTF. In nucleotides, the CDR3 is TGTGCCAGCAGCTTGGGTGACCCAATCTATGGCTACACCTTC.

Only one count was recorded for this clone. The V call is TRBV10-3, the J call TRBJ2-7; D call uncertain. Germline V gives CDR1 ENHRY, CDR2 SYGVKD. Trimming left V 2 bases short and J 0 bases short, with 8 bases between. There are 14 residues in the CDR3. This CDR3 is CAISEVNFSYEQYF. DNA of the CDR3: TGTGCCATCAGTGAGGTCAACTTCTCCTACGAGCAGTACTTC.

The chain uses TRBV18 and TRBJ1-2; D gene unclear. V lost 2 bases and J lost 6, with 16 bases in between. The CDR3 is 15 amino acids. The germline gives CDR1 KGHSH, CDR2 LQKENI. For the CDR3, the DNA is TGTGCCAGCTCACCATTATGGGAGGAGGAAAATGGCTACACCTTC. It yields the protein CASSPLWEEENGYTF.

V usage is TRBV5-4 and J usage is TRBJ2-7; TRBD2 might be the D (6 bases). Germline assignment: CDR1 SGHNT and CDR2 YYREEE (reference sequence). This CDR3 spans 15 amino acids. V lost 3 bases and J 0 bases, leaving 13 bases between the germline ends. CDR3 sequence: CASSSGDPISYEQYF. In DNA, the CDR3 is TGTGCCAGCAGCTCGGGAGACCCAATCTCCTACGAGCAGTACTTC.

The chain carries TRBV19 and TRBJ2-2, with D hard to call. This CDR3 comprises 14 residues. The germline V and J ends were trimmed by 5 bases and 6 bases, with 13 bases remaining between them. Per the germline V gene, CDR1 is LNHDA and CDR2 is SQIVND (reference sequence). In DNA, the CDR3 is TGTGCCAGTAGTGGGGAACTAAGATCCGGGGAGCTGTTTTTT. Its translation is CASSGELRSGELFF.

This clone appeared a single time. CDR3 amino acids: CASSNDSSNQPQHF. The CDR3 nucleotides are TGCGCCAGCAGTAACGACAGTAGCAATCAGCCCCAGCATTTT. The V gene is TRBV5-1, the J gene TRBJ1-5, with TRBD1 as a possible D gene (5 bases). With 5 bases removed from V and 0 bases from J, the gap between germline ends came to 9 bases. Germline V CDR1 and CDR2: SGHRS, YFSETQ. The CDR3 contains 14 residues.

The V call is TRBV4-2, the J call TRBJ2-5, with D possibly being TRBD1 (6 bases). This CDR3 comprises 12 residues. From germline, CDR1 is LGHNA and CDR2 YNFKEQ. V lost 3 bases and J 11 bases, leaving 13 bases between the germline ends. CDR3 amino acids: CASSQVTGTQYF. The CDR3 DNA is TGTGCCAGCAGCCAGGTAACCGGGACACAGTACTTC.

J is TRBJ1-5 and V is TRBV6-1; the match to TRBD1 covers 10 bases. The V and J ends lost 3 bases and 7 bases, in that order; junction bases with no gene match: 3. This CDR3 has 14 residues. CDR1 is MNHNS and CDR2 is SASEGT in the germline V gene. CDR3 DNA: TGTGCCAGCAGTGAGGGACAGGGGCAACAGCCCCAGCATTTT. Protein product: CASSEGQGQQPQHF.

V usage is TRBV5-1 and J usage is TRBJ2-7, with TRBD2 matching 10 bases. The CDR3 spans 15 residues. CDR1 and CDR2 from the germline V gene are SGHRS and YFSETQ. Losses at the gene ends were 0 bases for V and 4 bases for J; bases not matched to a gene: 4. For the CDR3, the DNA is TGCGCCAGCAGCTTGGTGGCTAGCGGGAGTTACGAGCAGTACTTC. Its protein is CASSLVASGSYEQYF. Supplemented by reference TRBV5-1 and TRBJ2-7, the full variable domain reads KAGVTQTPRYLIKTRGQQVTLSCSPISGHRSVSWYQQTPGQGLQFLFEYFSETQRNKGNFPGRFSGRQFSNSRSEMNVSTLELGDSALYLCASSLVASGSYEQYFGPGTRLTVT.

J is TRBJ2-7 and V is TRBV5-1; the D gene is possibly TRBD2 (6 bases). The CDR3 sequence is 15 residues long. Trimming left V 0 bases short and J 3 bases short, with 13 bases between. The germline V gene has CDR1 SGHRS and CDR2 YFSETQ. CDR3 protein: CASSLGSGLGYEQYF. DNA of the CDR3: TGCGCCAGCAGCTTGGGATCGGGACTTGGCTACGAGCAGTACTTC.

This rearrangement joins TRBV27 to TRBJ2-7; 14 bases match TRBD2. Germline lookup yields CDR1 MNHEY and CDR2 SMNVEV (reference sequence). The CDR3 extends over 17 amino acids. V was pared by 7 bases and J by 7 bases, with 15 bases of the junction left unmatched. CDR3 sequence reads: CASMQSGLAGVLWEQYF. The DNA of the CDR3 is TGTGCCAGCATGCAATCGGGACTAGCGGGAGTACTGTGGGAGCAGTACTTC.

The chain is built from TRBV2 and TRBJ1-1; no reliable D call. This CDR3 contains 12 residues. Germline V gene data show CDR1 as SNHLY and CDR2 as FYNNEI. Trimming removed 3 bases at V and 7 bases at J, with 9 bases between. The DNA of the CDR3 is TGTGCCAGCAGTGAGTGGCAGGATGAAGCTTTCTTT. It encodes CASSEWQDEAFF.

The table lists this clone with a count of one. The J gene is TRBJ2-7, the V gene TRBV30; 7 nucleotides agree with TRBD1. V dropped 2 bases and J dropped 9; count of bases not matched to a gene: 7. Per germline, CDR1 GTSNPN and CDR2 SVGIG (reference sequence). The CDR3 has 12 residues. CDR3 bases: TGTGCCTGGAGTAGAGACAGGGCGCGGCAGTACTTC. Protein: CAWSRDRARQYF.